These T cell receptor beta chains were read from a single sample in a study of control samples from healthy donors and cancer patients. Sequenced by immunoSEQ multiplex PCR; TCRdb stores in-frame clones only, minus some. Among about 250,000 clones, about four fifths were seen once, and the ten largest hold 10% to 15%. The sample consisted of PBMCs. The receptors were gathered from a woman in her sixties with lung cancer. Both conserved end residues are part of each CDR3. Fields, in order: D gene, V gene, clone size, J gene, CDR3 DNA, CDR3 protein. D genes are given only for firm matches. For some rows the clone size is stated as once, few or many, or as a class when expanded; others skip it.

>NA|TRBV7-9|NA|TRBJ1-5
TGTGCCAGCGGACTCGACAGATATCAGCCCCAGCATTTT
CASGLDRYQPQHF
>NA|TRBV18|NA|TRBJ1-5
TGTGCCAGCTCACCGGAACCAAATCAGCCCCAGCATTTT
CASSPEPNQPQHF
>NA|TRBV23-1|NA|TRBJ1-2
TGCGCCAGCAGTCAATCGAGGACCTACACCTTC
CASSQSRTYTF
>NA|TRBV7-6|NA|TRBJ2-2
TGTGCCAGCAGCTTAGGCGGAGGGTCACCCGGGGAGCTGTTTTTT
CASSLGGGSPGELFF
>NA|TRBV5-3|NA|TRBJ1-1
TGTGCCAGAAGCTTGGAAGCGGCCGGGGGCACTGAAGCTTTCTTT
CARSLEAAGGTEAFF
>NA|TRBV12-3/TRBV12-4|once|TRBJ2-3
TGTGCCAGCAGTAGGCCTAACACAGATACGCAGTATTTT
CASSRPNTDTQYF
>TRBD1|TRBV5-1|NA|TRBJ1-1
TGCGCCAGCAGCTTGGAATCAGGGGGCGTGAAGAGTGAAGCTTTCTTT
CASSLESGGVKSEAFF
>NA|TRBV6-5|NA|TRBJ1-1
TGTGCCACCCGTTCTGTGGGCTTTGAGAACACTGAAGCTTTCTTT
CATRSVGFENTEAFF
>NA|TRBV5-4|NA|TRBJ1-1
TGTGCCAGCAGCTTGGCCGAGCAGGGGAACACTGAAGCTTTCTTT
CASSLAEQGNTEAFF
>TRBD1|TRBV29-1|few|TRBJ2-1
TGCAGCGCCTGGGGACAGGGGTCTCAGAGCTCCTACAATGAGCAGTTCTTC
CSAWGQGSQSSYNEQFF
>NA|TRBV7-9|NA|TRBJ2-6
TGTGCCAGCAGCTTAGGGGCGGAATTCTCTGGGGCCAACGTCCTGACTTTC
CASSLGAEFSGANVLTF
>NA|TRBV5-6|NA|TRBJ1-4
TGTGCCAGCAGCTTCCGAGGGTTTAGTGAAAAACTGTTTTTT
CASSFRGFSEKLFF
>NA|TRBV7-9|NA|TRBJ1-5
TGTGCCAGCAGAACCTGGACAGTTGATAGCAATCAGCCCCAGCATTTT
CASRTWTVDSNQPQHF
>TRBD1|TRBV9|NA|TRBJ1-6
TGTGCCAGCAGCGGGGACAGCCCTGGCAATTCACCCCTCCACTTT
CASSGDSPGNSPLHF
>NA|TRBV4-1|NA|TRBJ1-6
TGCGCCAGCAGCCAAGTCCAGGGACCCCTCCACTTT
CASSQVQGPLHF
>NA|TRBV5-4|once|TRBJ2-7
TGTGCCAGCAGTTCAGGGGAATCGGTCCTCTACGAGCAGTACTTC
CASSSGESVLYEQYF
>NA|TRBV6-6|NA|TRBJ2-4
TGTGCCAGCAGTTTAGGCACTTTAAACATTCAGTACTTC
CASSLGTLNIQYF
>NA|TRBV2|NA|TRBJ2-7
TGTGCCAGCAGTGAAAACCAGGGTCGGTACGAGCAGTACTTC
CASSENQGRYEQYF
>TRBD1|TRBV11-2|NA|TRBJ2-4
TGTGCCAGCAGCCCCCGGACAGGGGACGGAAACATTCAGTACTTC
CASSPRTGDGNIQYF
>NA|TRBV6-5|few|TRBJ1-1
TGTGCCAGCAGTAACCCTTTGGTGGGAACTTTCTTT
CASSNPLVGTFF
>NA|TRBV19|NA|TRBJ1-1
TGTGCCAGTAGTCTCCAGGGTACTGAAGCTTTCTTT
CASSLQGTEAFF